This is a list of T cell receptor beta chains from one sample in a study of PD-1 blockade in classical Hodgkin lymphoma. Sequencing used immunoSEQ multiplex PCR; TCRdb keeps in-frame clones, though not all of them. The table has 65,000 to 95,000 clones, approximately 91% seen once. The material was peripheral blood mononuclear cells (PBMCs), obtained at baseline. Receptors originate from a human donor with classical Hodgkin lymphoma. Each CDR3 is given with its conserved first and last residue. D genes are given only for firm matches. Size is stated for part of the rows, as once, few or many counts, or as a class when the clone is expanded.

v_call: TRBV4-2
clone_size: -
d_call: -
j_call: TRBJ2-7
cdr3_aa: CASSQEFSEQYF
cdr3_nt: TGTGCCAGCAGCCAAGAGTTTTCCGAGCAGTACTTC

v_call: TRBV6-5
clone_size: -
d_call: -
j_call: TRBJ1-1
cdr3_aa: CASSMSRANTEAFF
cdr3_nt: TGTGCCAGTTCGATGTCAAGGGCCAACACTGAAGCTTTCTTT

v_call: TRBV6-4
clone_size: -
d_call: -
j_call: TRBJ2-7
cdr3_aa: CASSDSHQGAYEQYF
cdr3_nt: TGTGCCAGCAGTGACTCGCATCAAGGAGCCTACGAGCAGTACTTC

v_call: TRBV2
clone_size: -
d_call: TRBD1
j_call: TRBJ2-1
cdr3_aa: CASNQQGYNEQFF
cdr3_nt: TGTGCCAGCAATCAACAGGGGTACAATGAGCAGTTCTTC

v_call: TRBV19
clone_size: -
d_call: TRBD2
j_call: TRBJ2-7
cdr3_aa: CASSPLAGVTYEQYF
cdr3_nt: TGTGCCAGTAGTCCCCTAGCGGGAGTAACCTACGAGCAGTACTTC

v_call: TRBV7-9
clone_size: -
d_call: TRBD1
j_call: TRBJ1-1
cdr3_aa: CASSFGQAMNTEAFF
cdr3_nt: TGTGCCAGCAGCTTCGGACAGGCAATGAACACTGAAGCTTTCTTT

v_call: TRBV4-2
clone_size: -
d_call: -
j_call: TRBJ1-5
cdr3_aa: CASSPLGGRNQPQHF
cdr3_nt: TGTGCCAGCAGCCCACTTGGGGGGCGCAATCAGCCCCAGCATTTT

v_call: TRBV11-2
clone_size: -
d_call: -
j_call: TRBJ2-3
cdr3_aa: CASSSYGGPDTQYF
cdr3_nt: TGTGCCAGCAGCTCCTATGGAGGACCAGATACGCAGTATTTT

v_call: TRBV5-6
clone_size: -
d_call: -
j_call: TRBJ2-1
cdr3_aa: CASSLINNEQFF
cdr3_nt: TGTGCCAGCAGCTTGATAAACAATGAGCAGTTCTTC

v_call: TRBV19
clone_size: -
d_call: -
j_call: TRBJ1-2
cdr3_aa: CASSTEGLRGGYTF
cdr3_nt: TGTGCCAGTAGTACGGAGGGACTTCGAGGGGGCTACACCTTC

v_call: TRBV5-5
clone_size: -
d_call: -
j_call: TRBJ2-3
cdr3_aa: CASSLTAGLGTDTQYF
cdr3_nt: TGTGCCAGCAGCTTAACAGCAGGGCTCGGCACAGATACGCAGTATTTT

v_call: TRBV19
clone_size: -
d_call: TRBD1
j_call: TRBJ2-1
cdr3_aa: CASSWDRGPYNEQFF
cdr3_nt: TGTGCCAGTAGTTGGGACAGGGGGCCCTACAATGAGCAGTTCTTC

v_call: TRBV5-1
clone_size: -
d_call: -
j_call: TRBJ2-2
cdr3_aa: CASSSGLPMNTGELFF
cdr3_nt: TGCGCCAGCAGCTCGGGCCTCCCAATGAACACCGGGGAGCTGTTTTTT

v_call: TRBV5-1
clone_size: once
d_call: -
j_call: TRBJ1-2
cdr3_aa: CASSTGAQVYGYTF
cdr3_nt: TGCGCCAGCAGTACGGGGGCGCAGGTATATGGCTACACCTTC

v_call: TRBV4-1
clone_size: -
d_call: -
j_call: TRBJ2-7
cdr3_aa: CASSQLRDTYEQYF
cdr3_nt: TGCGCCAGCAGCCAACTCAGGGATACCTACGAGCAGTACTTC

v_call: TRBV7-2
clone_size: -
d_call: -
j_call: TRBJ2-7
cdr3_aa: CASSLGPGGHEQYF
cdr3_nt: TGTGCCAGCAGCTTAGGTCCAGGGGGGCACGAGCAGTACTTC

v_call: TRBV11-2
clone_size: -
d_call: TRBD2
j_call: TRBJ2-5
cdr3_aa: CASGQRGPSETQYF
cdr3_nt: TGTGCCAGCGGCCAGCGGGGACCCTCAGAGACCCAGTACTTC

v_call: TRBV11-2
clone_size: -
d_call: -
j_call: TRBJ2-7
cdr3_aa: CASSRYITQDRFPYEQYF
cdr3_nt: TGTGCCAGCAGCCGTTATATCACGCAAGACAGGTTTCCCTACGAGCAGTACTTC

v_call: TRBV7-7
clone_size: -
d_call: -
j_call: TRBJ2-2
cdr3_aa: CASSRDLGAGELFF
cdr3_nt: TGTGCCAGCAGCCGGGATCTTGGGGCCGGGGAGCTGTTTTTT

v_call: TRBV19
clone_size: once
d_call: -
j_call: TRBJ1-1
cdr3_aa: CASSIAQAPGATEAFF
cdr3_nt: TGTGCCAGTAGTATAGCTCAGGCCCCGGGGGCCACTGAAGCTTTCTTT

v_call: TRBV6-1
clone_size: -
d_call: TRBD2
j_call: TRBJ2-1
cdr3_aa: CASARGTSDYNEQFF
cdr3_nt: TGTGCCAGCGCCCGGGGGACTAGCGACTACAATGAGCAGTTCTTC

v_call: TRBV4-3
clone_size: -
d_call: TRBD2
j_call: TRBJ2-7
cdr3_aa: CASSQETGRALAYEQYF
cdr3_nt: TGCGCCAGCAGCCAGGAGACCGGGAGGGCCCTGGCCTACGAGCAGTACTTC

v_call: TRBV6-4
clone_size: -
d_call: -
j_call: TRBJ2-2
cdr3_aa: CATSGATGELFF
cdr3_nt: TGTGCCACCTCGGGGGCCACCGGGGAGCTGTTTTTT

v_call: TRBV2
clone_size: -
d_call: -
j_call: TRBJ1-2
cdr3_aa: CASSVGGGYGYTF
cdr3_nt: TGTGCCAGCAGTGTAGGAGGGGGCTATGGCTACACCTTC

v_call: TRBV7-2
clone_size: -
d_call: -
j_call: TRBJ2-5
cdr3_aa: CASSPWGDSQETQYF
cdr3_nt: TGTGCCAGCAGCCCCTGGGGGGACAGCCAAGAGACCCAGTACTTC

v_call: TRBV2
clone_size: -
d_call: TRBD2
j_call: TRBJ2-1
cdr3_aa: CASSEGLAGGDNEQFF
cdr3_nt: TGTGCCAGCAGTGAGGGACTAGCGGGAGGGGACAATGAGCAGTTCTTC

v_call: TRBV28
clone_size: -
d_call: -
j_call: TRBJ1-5
cdr3_aa: CASRIGGNQPQHF
cdr3_nt: TGTGCCAGCAGGATAGGGGGAAATCAGCCCCAGCATTTT

v_call: TRBV28
clone_size: -
d_call: -
j_call: TRBJ1-1
cdr3_aa: CASSTDLKGRGNTEAFF
cdr3_nt: TGTGCCAGCAGTACCGATCTGAAAGGGAGGGGGAACACTGAAGCTTTCTTT

v_call: TRBV6-5
clone_size: -
d_call: -
j_call: TRBJ2-3
cdr3_aa: CASSYASFADTQYF
cdr3_nt: TGTGCCAGCAGTTACGCAAGCTTCGCAGATACGCAGTATTTT

v_call: TRBV2
clone_size: -
d_call: TRBD1
j_call: TRBJ2-5
cdr3_aa: CASRKGTGQETQYF
cdr3_nt: TGTGCCAGCAGGAAAGGGACAGGGCAAGAGACCCAGTACTTC

v_call: TRBV28
clone_size: -
d_call: TRBD2
j_call: TRBJ2-1
cdr3_aa: CASSGTGTSGSGEQFF
cdr3_nt: TGTGCCAGCAGTGGAACCGGGACTAGCGGGTCTGGGGAGCAGTTCTTC

v_call: TRBV9
clone_size: -
d_call: TRBD2
j_call: TRBJ2-7
cdr3_aa: CASSVGLGAGNYEQYF
cdr3_nt: TGTGCCAGCAGCGTAGGTCTGGGAGCGGGGAATTACGAGCAGTACTTC

v_call: TRBV30
clone_size: -
d_call: -
j_call: TRBJ1-3
cdr3_aa: CAWSPAVDGNTIYF
cdr3_nt: TGTGCCTGGAGTCCAGCCGTTGACGGAAACACCATATATTTT

v_call: TRBV11-2
clone_size: few
d_call: TRBD2
j_call: TRBJ2-5
cdr3_aa: CASSGRGLAGVGETQYF
cdr3_nt: TGTGCCAGCAGCGGCAGGGGACTAGCGGGAGTTGGGGAGACCCAGTACTTC

v_call: TRBV4-1
clone_size: -
d_call: TRBD1
j_call: TRBJ2-2
cdr3_aa: CASSHRDRGAGELFF
cdr3_nt: TGCGCCAGCAGCCACCGGGACAGGGGAGCCGGGGAGCTGTTTTTT

v_call: TRBV29-1
clone_size: -
d_call: TRBD2
j_call: TRBJ2-7
cdr3_aa: CSVGHGGAYEQYF
cdr3_nt: TGCAGCGTGGGACACGGGGGGGCCTACGAGCAGTACTTC

v_call: TRBV19
clone_size: -
d_call: TRBD1
j_call: TRBJ2-7
cdr3_aa: CASSIEAGTAAAYEQYF
cdr3_nt: TGTGCCAGTAGTATAGAAGCCGGGACAGCCGCCGCCTACGAGCAGTACTTC

v_call: TRBV4-1
clone_size: -
d_call: TRBD1
j_call: TRBJ2-1
cdr3_aa: CASSQPDRGRNEQFF
cdr3_nt: TGCGCCAGCAGCCAGCCGGACAGGGGTAGAAACGAGCAGTTCTTC

v_call: TRBV15
clone_size: -
d_call: -
j_call: TRBJ2-3
cdr3_aa: CATSVRLGIKQTDTQYF
cdr3_nt: TGTGCCACCAGCGTCCGCCTTGGCATAAAACAAACAGATACGCAGTATTTT

v_call: TRBV28
clone_size: -
d_call: TRBD1
j_call: TRBJ1-4
cdr3_aa: CASSKAGTGGPKLFF
cdr3_nt: TGTGCCAGCAGTAAGGCCGGGACAGGGGGCCCAAAACTGTTTTTT

v_call: TRBV6-5
clone_size: once
d_call: TRBD1
j_call: TRBJ1-4
cdr3_aa: CASSWDSLNEKLFF
cdr3_nt: TGTGCCAGCAGTTGGGACAGCTTAAATGAAAAACTGTTTTTT

v_call: TRBV7-2
clone_size: -
d_call: -
j_call: TRBJ2-1
cdr3_aa: CASSPEIGYNEQFF
cdr3_nt: TGTGCCAGCAGCCCAGAGATCGGGTACAATGAGCAGTTCTTC

v_call: TRBV27
clone_size: -
d_call: -
j_call: TRBJ1-5
cdr3_aa: CASSQIAGTLENQPQHF
cdr3_nt: TGTGCCAGCAGTCAAATCGCCGGGACCCTAGAAAATCAGCCCCAGCATTTT

v_call: TRBV4-3
clone_size: -
d_call: -
j_call: TRBJ2-1
cdr3_aa: CASSPTAWDEQFF
cdr3_nt: TGCGCCAGCAGCCCTACTGCGTGGGATGAGCAGTTCTTC

v_call: TRBV7-2
clone_size: -
d_call: TRBD2
j_call: TRBJ2-7
cdr3_aa: CASSPSGTLLAEQYF
cdr3_nt: TGTGCCAGCAGCCCTAGCGGGACCCTGCTCGCCGAGCAGTACTTC

v_call: TRBV4-3
clone_size: -
d_call: -
j_call: TRBJ1-2
cdr3_aa: CASSQGGIYGYTF
cdr3_nt: TGCGCCAGCAGCCAGGGAGGGATCTATGGCTACACCTTC

v_call: TRBV15
clone_size: -
d_call: -
j_call: TRBJ1-2
cdr3_aa: CATSTRDTYGYTF
cdr3_nt: TGTGCCACCAGCACCCGGGACACTTATGGCTACACCTTC